This TCR beta chain was recorded in a study of T cell responses to AZD1222 COVID-19 vaccine. This clone has just one count. Its matching antigen is unknown. CDR1 ENHRY and CDR2 SYGVKD come from the germline V gene. The V end lost 6 bases, the J end lost 4 bases, and 7 bases lay between the germline ends. The CDR3 is 12 residues long. Points from the study as a whole: Within unmutated variant regions lay the reported targets of nearly half of spike-specific TCRs. Baseline seropositivity characterized only 5 to 7 AZD1222 recipients. Across the whole spike, CD4 TCRs peaked at regions 160-218 and 743-854.

Sequencing used immunoSEQ multiplex PCR; TCRdb keeps in-frame clones, though not all of them. The sample yields 150,000 or so clones, just over 90% seen once. The material sequenced was peripheral blood, taken 28 days after the second AZD1222 dose. This chain connects TRBV10-3 to TRBJ1-5; D unclear. The TCR sequence derives from an adult who received the AZD1222 COVID-19 vaccine. DNA of the CDR3: TGTGCCATCAGCGGCATTAATCAGCCCCAGCATTTT. Translation gives CAISGINQPQHF.